The rows below give T cell receptor beta chains drawn from one sample of a study of regulatory T cells in long-lasting Graves disease. TCRdb itself ran the multiplex PCR reads through MiXCR, one entry per CDR3 protein. The sample consists of more than 450,000 distinct CDR3 sequences, around 12% of them appearing once. The data were also submitted as part of a second study, on T cells in Graves' hyperthyroidism and ophthalmopathy.

Specimen: peripheral blood mononuclear cells (PBMCs), collected at new diagnosis, from a patient treated with antithyroid drugs. Receptor source: a woman aged 25 to 39 with Graves disease. CDR3s include the opening cysteine and the closing phenylalanine or tryptophan. Fields, in order: clone size, V gene, D gene, J gene, CDR3 protein, CDR3 DNA. A D gene is named only where the DNA matches it firmly. Clone size, where shown, is once, few, many, or a class for clones that have expanded.

NA	TRBV7-9	NA	TRBJ2-1	CASSRPGIYNEQFF	TGTGCCAGCAGCCGTCCAGGGATCTACAATGAGCAGTTCTTC
many	TRBV11-2	NA	TRBJ2-7	CASSRLRESYEQYF	TGTGCCAGCAGCCGGCTGAGGGAGAGCTACGAGCAGTACTTC
once	TRBV27	NA	TRBJ2-5	CASSASLGAQETQYF	TGTGCCAGCAGTGCAAGCCTTGGGGCCCAAGAGACCCAGTACTTC
many	TRBV24-1	NA	TRBJ2-7	CATSESTGYEQYF	TGTGCCACCAGTGAGTCCACAGGGTACGAGCAGTACTTC
few	TRBV9	NA	TRBJ1-3	CASSSEGPTIYF	TGTGCCAGCAGCTCGGAGGGGCCGACCATATATTTT
NA	TRBV20-1	NA	TRBJ1-6	CSATADLNSPLHF	TGCAGTGCTACGGCAGACCTTAATTCACCCCTCCACTTT
many	TRBV27	NA	TRBJ2-7	CASSLLAPWDEQYF	TGTGCCAGCAGTTTACTAGCTCCCTGGGACGAGCAGTACTTC
many	TRBV12-3/TRBV12-4	NA	TRBJ1-2	CASSEVSPGRLNYGYTF	TGTGCCAGCAGTGAGGTTTCGCCAGGGAGACTTAACTATGGCTACACCTTC
many	TRBV27	TRBD2	TRBJ2-3	CASSNSGTDTQYF	TGTGCCAGCTCAAATAGCGGGACAGATACGCAGTATTTT
many	TRBV2	TRBD1	TRBJ1-2	CASSARGRVGYTF	TGTGCCAGCAGTGCCAGGGGGCGAGTTGGCTACACCTTC
NA	TRBV7-9	TRBD2	TRBJ2-5	CASSFSGLAEETQYF	TGTGCCAGCAGTTTTTCGGGACTAGCGGAAGAGACCCAGTACTTC
many	TRBV7-8	TRBD2	TRBJ2-2	CASSFPGTSGIAGSTGELFF	TGTGCCAGCAGCTTCCCCGGGACTAGCGGGATCGCCGGTAGCACCGGGGAGCTGTTTTTT
many	TRBV20-1	TRBD2	TRBJ2-5	CSARDSSGMKETQYF	TGCAGTGCTAGAGACTCTAGCGGGATGAAGGAGACCCAGTACTTC
many	TRBV10-2	NA	TRBJ1-5	CASSEFPGPTQPQHF	TGCGCCAGCAGTGAGTTTCCAGGGCCGACTCAGCCCCAGCATTTT
many	TRBV5-5	NA	TRBJ2-7	CASSLPAYEQYF	TGTGCCAGCAGCTTACCGGCCTACGAGCAGTACTTC
many	TRBV20-1	NA	TRBJ1-1	CSARKGYEAFF	TGCAGTGCTAGAAAGGGCTATGAAGCTTTCTTT
many	TRBV7-9	NA	TRBJ2-1	CASSLDRSYNEQFF	TGTGCCAGCAGCCTAGACAGAAGCTACAATGAGCAGTTCTTC
NA	TRBV7-8	NA	TRBJ1-1	CASNDRLNTEAFF	TGTGCCAGCAACGACAGACTGAACACTGAAGCTTTCTTT
few	TRBV3-1	TRBD2	TRBJ2-1	CASSHFSGTYNEQFF	TGTGCCAGCAGCCATTTTAGCGGGACCTACAATGAGCAGTTCTTC
few	TRBV5-1	NA	TRBJ1-1	CASSFWGGTGGADTEAFF	TGCGCCAGCAGCTTTTGGGGGGGTACGGGGGGCGCCGACACTGAAGCTTTCTTT
few	TRBV11-3	NA	TRBJ2-7	CASSLVGAAYEQYF	TGTGCCAGCAGCTTAGTGGGAGCGGCCTACGAGCAGTACTTC
once	TRBV27	NA	TRBJ1-1	CASSLYRERTEAFF	TGTGCCAGCAGTTTATACAGGGAGAGAACTGAAGCTTTCTTT
many	TRBV20-1	NA	TRBJ2-7	CSARPHYYEQYF	TGCAGTGCTCGACCCCACTACTACGAGCAGTACTTC
many	TRBV28	TRBD1	TRBJ1-5	CASSPISSRPGQGAGVNQPQHF	TGTGCCAGCAGTCCTATAAGCTCGCGTCCGGGACAGGGGGCTGGTGTCAATCAGCCCCAGCATTTT
NA	TRBV6-5	NA	TRBJ1-1	CASSYSRPSYTEAFF	TGTGCCAGCAGTTACTCAAGGCCCTCCTACACTGAAGCTTTCTTT
few	TRBV6-1	NA	TRBJ2-5	CASGGRGEQETQYF	TGTGCCAGCGGAGGGAGGGGGGAGCAAGAGACCCAGTACTTC
many	TRBV18	NA	TRBJ1-1	CASSPGQKNTEAFF	TGTGCCAGCTCACCCGGACAGAAGAACACTGAAGCTTTCTTT
many	TRBV20-1	NA	TRBJ1-1	CSARDRRNTEAFF	TGCAGTGCTAGAGATAGGAGGAACACTGAAGCTTTCTTT
few	TRBV30	NA	TRBJ2-4	CAWRSGPGSPGDIQYF	TGTGCCTGGAGATCAGGGCCAGGGAGTCCCGGGGACATTCAGTACTTC
many	TRBV20-1	TRBD1	TRBJ2-7	CSATDRATYEQYF	TGCAGTGCGACCGACAGGGCAACCTACGAGCAGTACTTC
many	TRBV14	TRBD2	TRBJ2-1	CASSRMGVAGPPGRSYNEQFF	TGTGCCAGCAGCCGTATGGGCGTAGCGGGACCCCCTGGGAGGTCCTACAATGAGCAGTTCTTC
many	TRBV7-2	TRBD2	TRBJ2-2	CASSLSGTGELFF	TGTGCCAGCAGCCTTAGCGGGACCGGGGAGCTGTTTTTT
many	TRBV12-3/TRBV12-4	NA	TRBJ1-1	CASKDGRAEAFF	TGTGCCAGCAAAGACGGGCGCGCTGAAGCTTTCTTT
many	TRBV20-1	TRBD2	TRBJ2-1	CSAKKVGLAGNEQFF	TGCAGTGCCAAAAAAGTCGGACTAGCTGGCAATGAGCAGTTCTTC
many	TRBV10-3	TRBD2	TRBJ2-7	CATSGGREKLGEQYF	TGTGCCACCTCGGGGGGGCGGGAGAAACTAGGGGAGCAGTACTTC
many	TRBV18	NA	TRBJ1-1	CASSAIPNTEAFF	TGTGCCAGCTCCGCAATTCCGAACACTGAAGCTTTCTTT
many	TRBV7-2	NA	TRBJ1-6	CASTLNPPLVSRENSPLHF	TGTGCCAGCACCCTTAACCCCCCCCTTGTCAGCCGGGAGAATTCACCCCTCCACTTT
many	TRBV7-9	NA	TRBJ1-2	CASTTQADRRIYGYTF	TGTGCCAGCACCACCCAAGCCGACAGGCGAATCTATGGCTACACCTTC
many	TRBV7-9	NA	TRBJ1-1	CASRFTPGTSNTEAFF	TGTGCCAGCAGATTTACCCCCGGGACGTCTAACACTGAAGCTTTCTTT
NA	TRBV20-1	NA	TRBJ2-7	CRMGEYEQYF	TGCAGAATGGGAGAATACGAGCAGTACTTC
many	TRBV5-6	TRBD2	TRBJ2-3	CASSLRTSGTSTDTQYF	TGTGCCAGCAGCCTCAGGACTAGCGGGACTAGCACAGATACGCAGTATTTT
many	TRBV2	TRBD2	TRBJ2-2	CATPGRRSGRKSGELFF	TGTGCCACCCCGGGACGCCGCAGCGGGAGGAAGTCCGGGGAGCTGTTTTTT
many	TRBV20-1	TRBD2	TRBJ2-1	CSATTSGVYNEQFF	TGCAGTGCCACGACTAGCGGGGTTTACAATGAGCAGTTCTTC
many	TRBV24-1	TRBD1	TRBJ1-1	CATSDRGSTEAFF	TGTGCCACCAGCGACAGGGGAAGCACTGAAGCTTTCTTT
many	TRBV5-1	TRBD2	TRBJ2-7	CASSRGTSGFSYEQYF	TGCGCCAGCAGCAGGGGGACTAGCGGATTCTCCTACGAGCAGTACTTC
many	TRBV2	NA	TRBJ2-1	CASSRTDFDNEQFF	TGTGCCAGCTCCAGGACGGATTTTGACAATGAGCAGTTCTTC
few	TRBV6-2/TRBV6-3	NA	TRBJ2-3	CASSYPFADTQYF	TGTGCCAGCAGTTACCCGTTCGCAGATACGCAGTATTTT
NA	TRBV11-2	NA	TRBJ2-1	CASSKLSGGRSSYNKQFF	TGTGCCAGCAGCAAACTTAGCGGCGGTCGGAGCTCCTACAATAAGCAGTTCTTC
many	TRBV20-1	NA	TRBJ1-1	CSADQEGNTEAFF	TGCAGTGCTGATCAAGAGGGGAACACTGAAGCTTTCTTT
many	TRBV24-1	NA	TRBJ2-5	CATSDRIEGHKTQYF	TGTGCCACCAGTGACCGGATAGAAGGGCATAAGACCCAGTACTTC
NA	TRBV11-2	NA	TRBJ2-3	CASSNAVLAGTQYF	TGTGCCAGCAGCAACGCGGTACTAGCTGGTACGCAGTATTTT
many	TRBV10-3	NA	TRBJ1-1	CAISDGDTEAFF	TGTGCCATCAGTGACGGCGACACTGAAGCTTTCTTT
many	TRBV10-3	TRBD2	TRBJ2-3	CAISESEFGTSSSDTQYF	TGTGCCATCAGTGAGTCAGAATTCGGGACTAGTTCATCAGATACGCAGTATTTT
many	TRBV3-1	TRBD2	TRBJ2-1	CASSRLAGGNNEQFF	TGTGCCAGCAGCCGACTAGCGGGAGGGAACAATGAGCAGTTCTTC
many	TRBV6-2/TRBV6-3	TRBD2	TRBJ2-3	CASSYSTSGSRNTQYF	TGTGCCAGCAGTTACTCGACCAGCGGGAGTCGAAATACGCAGTATTTT
many	TRBV19	NA	TRBJ1-4	CASSKLGPSGEKLFF	TGTGCCAGTAGTAAACTGGGGCCGTCAGGTGAAAAACTGTTTTTT
many	TRBV11-1	TRBD1	TRBJ2-6	CASSRTGTGANVLTF	TGTGCCAGCAGCCGGACAGGGACTGGGGCCAACGTCCTGACTTTC